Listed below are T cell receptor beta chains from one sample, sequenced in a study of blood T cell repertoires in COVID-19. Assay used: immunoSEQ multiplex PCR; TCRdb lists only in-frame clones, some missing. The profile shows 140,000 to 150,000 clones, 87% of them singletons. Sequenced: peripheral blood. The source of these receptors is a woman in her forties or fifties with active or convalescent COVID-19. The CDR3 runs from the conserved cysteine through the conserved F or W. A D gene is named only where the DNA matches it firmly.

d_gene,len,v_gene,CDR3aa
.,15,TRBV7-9,CASSLVLGREDEAFF
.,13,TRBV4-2,CASSLGVSNEQYF
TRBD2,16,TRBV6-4,CASSDSVTSGTMIQFF
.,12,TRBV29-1,CSVAGSNYGYTF
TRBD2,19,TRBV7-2,CASSTRLAGAIGSYNEQFF
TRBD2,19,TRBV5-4,CASSLFWGRASGAEETQYF
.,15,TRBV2,CASQISGTIQETQYF
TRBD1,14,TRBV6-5,CASSLRQGGTEAFF
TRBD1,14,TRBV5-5,CASSSGTGDGEAFF
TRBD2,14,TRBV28,CASKTRGAGGELFF
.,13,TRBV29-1,CSASTRSTDTQYF
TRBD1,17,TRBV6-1,CASSGWDLDRVGEKLFF
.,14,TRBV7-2,CASSFPGGNYGYTF
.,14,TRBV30,CAWSVLVSNQPQHF
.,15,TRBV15,CATSKAGGVATEAFF
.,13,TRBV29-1,CSVDGEEGETQYF
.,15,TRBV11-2,CASSLGPGGSYEQYF
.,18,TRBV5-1,CATLPYPPRRKLTGELFF
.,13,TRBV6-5,CASTFGTGNTIYF
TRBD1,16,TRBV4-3,CASSLGTGVGTGELFF
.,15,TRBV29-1,CSAKRGAGVTDTQYF
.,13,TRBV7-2,CASSLNRAYEQYF
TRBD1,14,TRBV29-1,CSVEEGQGNTEAFF
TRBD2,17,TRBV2,CASSEGGLADGKDTQYF
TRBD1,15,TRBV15,CATSDRDRSYNEQFF
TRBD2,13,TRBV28,CASRASGSPEQYF
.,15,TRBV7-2,CASSLTGDSGNTIYF
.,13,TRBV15,CATSRGGGFEAFF
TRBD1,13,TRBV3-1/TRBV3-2,CASSQQGAGELFF
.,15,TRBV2,CASSEYWESGSPLHF
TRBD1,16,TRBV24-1,CATSESGQGSDQPQHF
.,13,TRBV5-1,CASSKGLHTEAFF
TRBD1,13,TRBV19,CATGQGLNTEAFF
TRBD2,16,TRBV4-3,CASSQDIAGGRETQYF
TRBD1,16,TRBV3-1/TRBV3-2,CASSQSFGTGAEKLFF
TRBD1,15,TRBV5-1,CASSSYRGRVTEAFF
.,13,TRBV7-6,CASSLGMNTEAFF
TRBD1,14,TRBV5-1,CASSPPDRVNTQYF
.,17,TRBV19,CASSILPARGFSYEQYF
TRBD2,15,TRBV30,CAWSVRAGSFNEQFF
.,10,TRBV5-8,CASSLVEQFF
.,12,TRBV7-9,CASSRGLGGYTF
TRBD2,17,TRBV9,CASSTQPSGRQTDTQYF
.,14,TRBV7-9,CASSPKSEGYEQYF
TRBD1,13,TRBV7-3,CASRGDRNTEAFF
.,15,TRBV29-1,CSVEDVVRSNTEAFF
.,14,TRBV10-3,CAISRDNSNQPQHF
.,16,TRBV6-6,CASGPVGGHPGTEAFF
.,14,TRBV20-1,CSASPSSSGNTIYF
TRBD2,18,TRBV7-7,CASSSGLAGGPLGNEQFF
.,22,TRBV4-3,CASSHNRVLKGLGFVPNEKLFF
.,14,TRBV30,CAWSWQGYQDEQYF
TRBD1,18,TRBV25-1,CASSEQRGQSSYNSPLHF
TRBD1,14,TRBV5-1,CASRTTGLADTQYF
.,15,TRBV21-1,CASTPQGTSGSEQFF
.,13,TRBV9,CASSVDSGYGYTF
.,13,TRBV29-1,CSVVVGAGNTIYF
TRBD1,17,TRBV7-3,CASSTYGGTGKGTEAFF
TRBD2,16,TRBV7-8,CASSPQAGGHTGELFF